These T cell receptor beta chains were read from a single sample in a study of CD8+CD57+ T cells in acquired aplastic anemia. TCRdb re-called the reads with MiXCR, one entry per CDR3 protein. The repertoire holds some 290,000 distinct CDR3 sequences, with around 60% as singletons. The sequencing sample was made of sorted CD4+, CD8+, or CD8+CD57+ T cells (not recorded which) from PBMCs. The source of these receptors is a human donor with severe aplastic anemia or a healthy control (not recorded which). Each CDR3 is given with its conserved first and last residue. The D gene is left open where the match is weak. Size values are once, few and many counts, or a class for expanded clones, and some rows have none.

D gene	J gene	V gene	clone size	CDR3 protein	CDR3 DNA
NA	TRBJ1-5	TRBV7-3	NA	CASSIHQRGGEETQHF	TGTGCCAGCAGCATACATCAGCGGGGGGGCGAGGAGACCCAGCATTTT
NA	TRBJ2-3	TRBV20-1	NA	CSAGASVADTQYF	TGCAGTGCTGGAGCTAGCGTAGCAGATACGCAGTATTTT
TRBD1	TRBJ2-3	TRBV19	NA	CASSPGQYTDTQYF	TGTGCCAGTAGCCCGGGACAGTACACAGATACGCAGTATTTT
NA	TRBJ2-5	TRBV12-3/TRBV12-4	NA	CASSFASETGEETQYF	TGTGCCAGCAGTTTTGCGTCTGAGACTGGAGAAGAGACCCAGTACTTC
NA	TRBJ1-1	TRBV20-1	NA	CSAAPWTVQNTEAFF	TGCAGTGCTGCACCCTGGACAGTCCAGAACACTGAAGCTTTCTTT
TRBD2	TRBJ2-3	TRBV14	NA	CASSQLAGVGPDTQYF	TGTGCCAGCAGCCAGCTAGCGGGAGTGGGACCAGATACGCAGTATTTT
NA	TRBJ1-1	TRBV20-1	NA	CSAPRGHPNTEAFF	TGCAGTGCTCCCCGAGGACACCCGAACACTGAAGCTTTCTTT
NA	TRBJ2-7	TRBV15	NA	CATSSITAHTYEQYF	TGTGCCACCAGCAGTATTACAGCTCACACCTACGAGCAGTACTTC
NA	TRBJ2-5	TRBV7-9	NA	CASSSGQGETQYF	TGTGCCAGCAGTTCGGGGCAGGGGGAGACCCAGTACTTC
NA	TRBJ1-1	TRBV19	NA	CASSPSGGPNTEAFF	TGTGCCAGTAGTCCCTCGGGGGGACCAAACACTGAAGCTTTCTTT
TRBD1	TRBJ1-6	TRBV7-9	few	CASSPDRGYSPLHF	TGTGCCAGCAGCCCTGACAGGGGTTATTCACCCCTCCACTTT
NA	TRBJ2-2	TRBV7-2	many	CASSFNSLANTGELFF	TGTGCCAGCAGCTTCAATAGTCTGGCGAACACCGGGGAGCTGTTTTTT
TRBD1	TRBJ1-1	TRBV20-1	NA	CSARRTGRTEAFF	TGCAGTGCCCGACGGACAGGGCGGACTGAAGCTTTCTTT
NA	TRBJ1-1	TRBV5-8	many	CASSLAASRDTEAFF	TGTGCCAGCAGCTTGGCCGCATCTCGGGACACTGAAGCTTTCTTT
NA	TRBJ2-7	TRBV18	few	CASSQLPGIDEQYF	TGTGCCAGCTCACAACTGCCAGGGATCGACGAGCAGTACTTC
NA	TRBJ1-1	TRBV7-4	few	CASSLTGRGNTEAFF	TGTGCCAGCAGCTTAACAGGGAGGGGGAACACTGAAGCTTTCTTT
TRBD1	TRBJ1-1	TRBV29-1	NA	CSVQGGRTEAFF	TGCAGCGTTCAGGGGGGCAGGACTGAAGCTTTCTTT
TRBD1	TRBJ2-5	TRBV20-1	many	CSAENPGQSETQYF	TGCAGTGCAGAAAACCCGGGACAGTCCGAGACCCAGTACTTC
NA	TRBJ2-2	TRBV5-1	few	CASSLFVGELFF	TGCGCCAGCAGCTTGTTTGTCGGGGAGCTGTTTTTT
TRBD2	TRBJ2-2	TRBV11-2	NA	CASSFGSYGSGGISNTGELFF	TGTGCCAGCAGCTTTGGTTCATATGGTAGCGGGGGGATCTCTAATACCGGGGAGCTGTTTTTT
NA	TRBJ1-3	TRBV6-1	many	CASPKGRDSGNTIYF	TGTGCCAGCCCAAAGGGGAGAGACTCTGGAAACACCATATATTTT
NA	TRBJ2-7	TRBV6-5	NA	CASSYSPRHEQYF	TGTGCCAGCAGTTACAGCCCTCGGCACGAGCAGTACTTC
NA	TRBJ1-1	TRBV7-4	NA	CASSLVSGGGGTEAFF	TGTGCCAGCAGCTTAGTATCCGGTGGAGGAGGGACTGAAGCTTTCTTT
NA	TRBJ2-7	TRBV5-1	NA	CAGSPSVSYEQYF	TGTGCCGGCAGCCCCTCGGTGTCCTACGAGCAGTACTTC
NA	TRBJ2-7	TRBV20-1	NA	CSARDRDSPSYEQYF	TGCAGTGCTAGAGATCGGGACTCCCCGTCCTACGAGCAGTACTTC
NA	TRBJ2-5	TRBV19	once	CASRTGWGTDGSATQYF	TGTGCCAGTAGGACAGGTTGGGGTACCGACGGGAGTGCGACCCAGTACTTC
NA	TRBJ1-6	TRBV7-6	many	CASSLGPQRGVSPLHF	TGTGCCAGCAGCTTAGGACCTCAGAGGGGAGTATCACCCCTCCACTTT
NA	TRBJ1-2	TRBV19	NA	CASTSPGLWGYTF	TGTGCCAGTACATCTCCCGGACTTTGGGGCTACACCTTC
NA	TRBJ1-2	TRBV10-3	NA	CASSEGAGNNYGYTF	TGTGCCAGCAGTGAAGGGGCAGGGAACAACTATGGCTACACCTTC
TRBD2	TRBJ2-7	TRBV5-1	NA	CAREGTSGFNEQYF	TGCGCCAGAGAGGGGACTAGCGGGTTCAACGAGCAGTACTTC
TRBD1	TRBJ2-7	TRBV9	NA	CASSYSDREVYEQYF	TGTGCCAGCAGTTACTCGGACAGGGAGGTCTACGAGCAGTACTTC
NA	TRBJ2-6	TRBV10-3	NA	CAISESEEGGANVLTF	TGTGCCATCAGTGAGTCGGAGGAAGGTGGGGCCAACGTCCTGACTTTC
NA	TRBJ2-3	TRBV19	NA	CASSITVTDTQYF	TGTGCCAGTAGTATCACTGTCACAGATACGCAGTATTTT
TRBD2	TRBJ2-3	TRBV29-1	few	CSVVGLAANTDTQYF	TGCAGCGTTGTCGGTCTAGCGGCCAACACAGATACGCAGTATTTT
NA	TRBJ2-3	TRBV5-1	many	CASSLDRVSDTQYF	TGCGCCAGCAGCTTGGACAGGGTTTCAGATACGCAGTATTTT
TRBD2	TRBJ2-5	TRBV20-1	NA	CSASAREGQETQYF	TGCAGTGCTAGCGCTCGGGAGGGCCAAGAGACCCAGTACTTC
TRBD1	TRBJ2-1	TRBV7-9	few	CASSSPGQGAYNEQFF	TGTGCCAGCAGCTCTCCGGGACAGGGGGCCTACAATGAGCAGTTCTTC
NA	TRBJ2-2	TRBV7-3	few	CASSPHTGELFF	TGTGCCAGCAGCCCTCACACCGGGGAGCTGTTTTTT
TRBD2	TRBJ2-2	TRBV2	NA	CASSSESSGGAGGELLF	TGTGCCAGCTCCAGTGAGTCTAGCGGGGGGGCCGGTGGGGAGCTGCTTTTT
NA	TRBJ1-2	TRBV7-9	NA	CASSLALGLTAF	TGTGCCAGCAGCTTAGCGCTTGGTTTGACAGCCTTC
NA	TRBJ2-1	TRBV7-3	many	CASSKGLVTYNEQFF	TGTGCCAGCAGCAAAGGGCTAGTAACGTACAATGAGCAGTTCTTC
NA	TRBJ1-1	TRBV10-2	NA	CASRTGGEAFF	TGCGCCAGCAGGACCGGGGGAGAAGCTTTCTTT